The clone carrying this TCR beta chain has only one observation. Its antigen is still unknown. Time point specified: week 11, during vaccination. What each vaccine dose contained was 300 ug of mutant IDH1 20-mer peptide, accompanied by topical imiquimod. The CDR3 loop spans 14 amino acids. Germline V CDR1 and CDR2: MNHEY, SVGAGI. J was trimmed by 9 bases and V by 2 bases; bases with no gene match: 6. The data were obtained in a study of a mutant IDH1 vaccine in newly diagnosed glioma. Overall study context: Patients underwent eight vaccinations, which took place in weeks 1, 3, 5, 7, 11, 15, 19 and 23. Most patients had received both radiotherapy and temozolomide, the prior options being radiotherapy, temozolomide, or both. Regarding the study as a whole: Pseudoprogression seemed unlinked to shifts in top peripheral T cell clonotypes.

Produced via immunoSEQ multiplex PCR; TCRdb's table is partial and in-frame only. The repertoire holds more than 50,000 clones, with roughly 80% as singletons. This clonotype was sampled from a middle-aged man with glioma. The chain carries TRBV6-5 and TRBJ2-3; 9 positions agree with TRBD2. Material: PBMCs, obtained from a glioma patient whose treatment included an IDH1 peptide vaccine. The chain's CDR3 is CASSYAASGVTQYF. The CDR3 region has the DNA TGTGCCAGCAGTTACGCGGCTAGCGGGGTGACGCAGTATTTT.